One sample yielded the 20 T cell receptor beta chains listed below, sequenced in a study of radiotherapy plus CTLA-4 blockade in lung cancer. Clones were sequenced by immunoSEQ multiplex PCR, and TCRdb holds only the in-frame ones, with some missing. Of 100,000 or so clones listed, approximately 83% are singletons. The sample consisted of peripheral blood, taken from a patient treated with radiotherapy plus ipilimumab. Every receptor here comes from a human donor with non-small cell lung cancer that progressed on radiotherapy plus ipilimumab.

V is TRBV2 and J is TRBJ2-1; either TRBD1 or TRBD2 may fit D (5 bases each). The CDR3 runs 14 residues. Trimming pared 6 bases from V and 8 bases from J, leaving 17 bases between. The germline V gene encodes CDR1 SNHLY and CDR2 FYNNEI. CDR3 protein: CASSAGTLWDEQFF. The CDR3 nucleotides read TGTGCCAGCAGCGCCGGGACCCTGTGGGATGAGCAGTTCTTC.

The rearrangement links TRBV18 to TRBJ2-6; maybe TRBD1 (6 bases). Trimming shortened V by 0 bases and J by 4 bases, and 25 bases separated the two germline ends. Germline lookup yields CDR1 KGHSH and CDR2 LQKENI. This CDR3 has 21 residues. Here the CDR3 reads CASSPPRARDTPRWGANVLTF. The CDR3, as DNA: TGTGCCAGCTCACCACCTCGAGCCCGGGACACCCCCCGGTGGGGGGCCAACGTCCTGACTTTC.

The CDR3 loop is CASSFSGADTEAFF. In nucleotides, the CDR3 is TGTGCCAGCAGCTTCTCAGGGGCCGACACTGAAGCTTTCTTT. This chain joins TRBV7-6 and TRBJ1-1, with D possibly being TRBD1 (6 bases). Germline V lookup: CDR1 SGHVS, CDR2 FNYEAQ. V lost 3 bases and J lost 3, with 11 bases in between. The CDR3 is made up of 14 amino acids.

The gene calls are TRBV29-1 and TRBJ1-4, with 8 bases that match TRBD1. The CDR3 totals 14 residues. The ends lost 4 bases at V and 3 bases at J; junction bases unmatched: 4. CDR1 is SQVTM, CDR2 ANQGSEA, per germline. For the CDR3, the DNA is TGCAGCGTTGGAACACAGGGGGCTAATGAAAAACTGTTTTTT. It encodes CSVGTQGANEKLFF.

This chain connects TRBV27 to TRBJ2-1; 11 bases align to TRBD1. CDR1 MNHEY and CDR2 SMNVEV come from the germline V gene (reference sequence). The V segment lost 4 bases and the J segment 9 bases; nucleotides outside the gene matches: 2. The CDR3 sequence is 13 residues long. Here the CDR3 DNA reads TGTGCCAGCAGTTGGACAGGGGGCATTGAGCAGTTCTTC. Protein: CASSWTGGIEQFF.

This chain uses TRBV27 with TRBJ1-2, with 12 bases that match TRBD1. V lost 5 bases and J lost 8; bases outside the gene matches: 12. CDR1 and CDR2 (germline): MNHEY, SMNVEV (reference sequence). The CDR3 consists of 16 residues. CDR3 sequence: CASSPRAGDRGLGYTF. For the CDR3, the DNA is TGTGCCAGCAGTCCCCGGGCGGGGGACAGGGGGCTCGGCTACACCTTC.

The rearrangement links TRBV11-3 to TRBJ2-3; weak D call: TRBD2 (6 bases). V shed 0 bases and J shed 3 bases, with 16 bases lying between them. Looked up from germline, CDR1 is SGHNT and CDR2 is YENEEA. This CDR3 contains 17 residues. The CDR3 coding sequence is TGTGCCAGCAGCTTAGAGGTGTGGCTAGCGAGTACAGATACGCAGTATTTT. As protein: CASSLEVWLASTDTQYF. Drawing the rest from reference TRBV11-3 and TRBJ2-3, the complete variable domain is EAGVVQSPRYKIIEKKQPVAFWCNPISGHNTLYWYLQNLGQGPELLIRYENEEAVDDSQLPKDRFSAERLKGVDSTLKIQPAELGDSAVYLCASSLEVWLASTDTQYFGPGTRLTVL.

The chain joins TRBV6-6 to TRBJ2-2; no reliable D call. This CDR3 is built from 13 residues. V gave up 6 bases and J gave up 6 bases, with 11 bases separating them. From germline, CDR1 is MNHNY and CDR2 SVGAGI (reference sequence). In DNA form, the CDR3 reads TGTGCCAGCAGCGTGAATAAGGCCGGGGAGCTGTTTTTT. It encodes CASSVNKAGELFF.

The chain joins TRBV28 to TRBJ2-1; 11 bases line up with TRBD1. J was trimmed by 4 bases and V by 8 bases; bases with no gene match: 7. The germline CDR1 and CDR2 sequences are MDHEN and SYDVKM. The CDR3 length is 15 residues. In nucleotides, the CDR3 is TGTGCCAGCCGCCCCCGGGACAGGGGGTACAATGAGCAGTTCTTC. It is translated as CASRPRDRGYNEQFF.

CDR3 residues: CASSGTPGRMGAGELFF. In nucleotides, the CDR3 is TGTGCCAGTAGTGGGACCCCAGGGAGGATGGGGGCCGGGGAGCTGTTTTTT. V and J are TRBV19 and TRBJ2-2; D might be TRBD2 (6 bases). Germline V gives CDR1 LNHDA, CDR2 SQIVND (reference sequence). This CDR3 is built from 17 residues. The ends were cut back, 5 bases at V and 6 bases at J, with 22 bases in the middle.

This chain connects TRBV11-3 to TRBJ2-3, with no clear D. Germline CDR1 and CDR2: SGHNT and YENEEA. This CDR3 is 13 amino acids long. The V end was cut by 3 bases, the J end by 2 bases, with 6 bases between. The CDR3 here is CASSLDITDTQYF. The DNA for the CDR3 is TGTGCCAGCAGCTTGGATATCACAGATACGCAGTATTTT.

This clone has just one count. This chain uses TRBV4-3 with TRBJ2-7; D unresolved. CDR1 is LGHNA and CDR2 is YSLEER in the germline V gene. V was shortened by 4 bases and J by 3 bases, with 16 bases between the two germline ends. The CDR3 covers 15 residues. Here the CDR3 reads CASSRESNRHYEQYF. The CDR3 DNA reads as TGCGCCAGCAGCCGCGAGTCGAATCGACACTACGAGCAGTACTTC.

This chain connects TRBV29-1 to TRBJ2-3; D is uncertain. Germline assignment: CDR1 SQVTM and CDR2 ANQGSEA. The CDR3 is made up of 12 amino acids. V gave up 2 bases and J gave up 7 bases, with 10 bases separating them. CDR3 residues: CSVEQSANTQYF. CDR3 nucleotide sequence: TGCAGCGTTGAACAATCGGCAAATACGCAGTATTTT.

The chain uses TRBV7-2 and TRBJ2-3; 14 positions match TRBD2. V lost 5 bases, J lost 9 bases, and 10 bases stayed unmatched. Germline V lookup: CDR1 SGHTA, CDR2 FQGNSA. The CDR3 spans 16 residues. The DNA for the CDR3 is TGTGCCAGCAGCCCCGGGACTAGCGGGAGTGGGTGGACGCAGTATTTT. Amino acids: CASSPGTSGSGWTQYF.

This clone was seen more than once but under ten times. V and J are TRBV15 and TRBJ2-7; a possible D gene is TRBD2 (6 bases). Trimming cost V 2 bases and J 0 bases, with 11 bases left between them. The CDR3 is 15 amino acids. Germline V gene sequence: CDR1 LNHNV, CDR2 YYDKDF (reference sequence). The CDR3 coding sequence is TGTGCCACCAGCAGAACCGGGACTTACTCCTACGAGCAGTACTTC. It encodes CATSRTGTYSYEQYF.

The V call is TRBV5-1, the J call TRBJ1-1, with 8 bases identical to TRBD1. V gave up 4 bases and J gave up 1 base; unmatched junction bases: 6. CDR3 length: 15 residues. Germline V lookup: CDR1 SGHRS, CDR2 YFSETQ. The CDR3 DNA reads TGCGCCAGCAGCACCGGACAGGGCCAGAACACTGAAGCTTTCTTT. Amino acid sequence: CASSTGQGQNTEAFF.

As to this clone: A read error may produce the germline difference seen at one junction end. The V call is TRBV10-3, the J call TRBJ2-1, with 11 positions matching TRBD2. Per the germline V gene, CDR1 is ENHRY and CDR2 is SYGVKD. The CDR3 covers 15 residues. The CDR3 DNA reads as TGTGCCATCAGTGGGGCTAGCGGGGGGTACAATAAGCAGTTCTTC. This gives the protein CAISGASGGYNKQFF.

This clone has a handful of counts. V and J are TRBV4-3 and TRBJ1-4; D is ambiguous. CDR3 length: 14 amino acids. V shed 0 bases and J shed 3 bases, with 5 bases lying between them. The germline V gene encodes CDR1 LGHNA and CDR2 YSLEER. CDR3 protein: CASSQEGSNEKLFF. CDR3 DNA: TGCGCCAGCAGCCAAGAAGGTTCTAATGAAAAACTGTTTTTT.

The chain joins TRBV11-2 to TRBJ2-5, with 11 bases fitting TRBD2. CDR1 is SGHAT, CDR2 FQNNGV, per germline. The CDR3 is 15 residues long. V lost 3 bases and J lost 1; bases outside the gene matches: 1. The CDR3 spells CASSFSGGAQETQYF. The CDR3 region has the DNA TGTGCCAGCAGCTTTAGCGGGGGGGCCCAAGAGACCCAGTACTTC.

The J gene is TRBJ2-1, the V gene TRBV21-1; the table's TRBD2 call for D was not verified on the DNA. TRBV21-1 is shown as a pseudogene. There are 20 residues in the CDR3. The DNA for the CDR3 is TGTGCCAGCAGCAAAGTCCAAAATGGGAGCATCCTCCTCTCCTACAATGAGCAGTTCTTC. Its protein is CASSKVQNGSILLSYNEQFF.